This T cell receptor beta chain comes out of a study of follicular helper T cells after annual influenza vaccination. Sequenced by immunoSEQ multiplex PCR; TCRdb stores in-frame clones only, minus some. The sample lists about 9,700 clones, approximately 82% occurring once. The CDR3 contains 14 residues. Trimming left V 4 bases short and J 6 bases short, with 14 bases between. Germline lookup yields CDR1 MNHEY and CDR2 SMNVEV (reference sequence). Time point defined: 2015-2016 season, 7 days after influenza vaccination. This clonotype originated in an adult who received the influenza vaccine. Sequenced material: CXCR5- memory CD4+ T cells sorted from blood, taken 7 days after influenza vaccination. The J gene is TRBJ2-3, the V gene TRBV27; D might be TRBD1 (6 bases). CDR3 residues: CASSSLFQGDTQYF. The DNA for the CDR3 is TGTGCCAGCAGTTCTCTGTTTCAGGGGGATACGCAGTATTTT.